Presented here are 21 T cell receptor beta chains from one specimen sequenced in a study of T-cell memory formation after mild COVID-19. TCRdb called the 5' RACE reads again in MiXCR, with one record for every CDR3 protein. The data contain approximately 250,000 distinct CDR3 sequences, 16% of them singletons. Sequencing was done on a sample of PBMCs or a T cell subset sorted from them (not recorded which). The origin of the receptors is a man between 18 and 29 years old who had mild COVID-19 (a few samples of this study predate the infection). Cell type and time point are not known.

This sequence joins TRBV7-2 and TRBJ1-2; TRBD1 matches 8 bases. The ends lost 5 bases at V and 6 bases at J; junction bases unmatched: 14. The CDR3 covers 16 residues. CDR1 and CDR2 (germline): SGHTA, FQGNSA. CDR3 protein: CASSRNSGQGWDGYTF. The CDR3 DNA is TGTGCCAGCAGCCGAAATAGCGGACAGGGCTGGGATGGCTACACCTTC. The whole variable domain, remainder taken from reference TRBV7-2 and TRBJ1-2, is GAGVSQSPSNKVTEKGKDVELRCDPISGHTALYWYRQSLGQGLEFLIYFQGNSAPDKSGLPSDRFSAERTGGSVSTLTIQRTQQEDSAVYLCASSRNSGQGWDGYTFGSGTRLTVV.

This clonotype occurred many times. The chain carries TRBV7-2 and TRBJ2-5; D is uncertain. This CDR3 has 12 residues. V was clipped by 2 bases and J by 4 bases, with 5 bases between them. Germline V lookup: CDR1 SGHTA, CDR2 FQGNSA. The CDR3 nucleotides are TGTGCCAGCAGCTTATACGGAGAGACCCAGTACTTC. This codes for CASSLYGETQYF.

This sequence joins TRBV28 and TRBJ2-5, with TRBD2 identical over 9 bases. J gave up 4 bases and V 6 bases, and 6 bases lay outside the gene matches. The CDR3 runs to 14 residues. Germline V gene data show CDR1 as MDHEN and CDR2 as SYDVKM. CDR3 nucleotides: TGTGCCAGCAGCAAAAGCGGGGGGCTAGAGACCCAGTACTTC. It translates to CASSKSGGLETQYF.

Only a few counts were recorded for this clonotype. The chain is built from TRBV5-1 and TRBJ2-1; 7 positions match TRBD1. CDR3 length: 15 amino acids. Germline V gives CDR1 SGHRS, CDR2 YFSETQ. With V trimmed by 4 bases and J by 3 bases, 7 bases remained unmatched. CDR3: CASSKGQVLYNEQFF. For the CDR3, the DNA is TGCGCCAGCAGCAAAGGACAGGTCCTCTACAATGAGCAGTTCTTC.

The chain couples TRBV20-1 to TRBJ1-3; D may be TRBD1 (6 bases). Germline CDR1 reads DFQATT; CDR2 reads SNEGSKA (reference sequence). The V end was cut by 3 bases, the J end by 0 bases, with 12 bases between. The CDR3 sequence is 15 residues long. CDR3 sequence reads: CSASRQGLSGNTIYF. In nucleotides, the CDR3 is TGCAGTGCTAGTAGGCAGGGGCTCTCTGGAAACACCATATATTTT.

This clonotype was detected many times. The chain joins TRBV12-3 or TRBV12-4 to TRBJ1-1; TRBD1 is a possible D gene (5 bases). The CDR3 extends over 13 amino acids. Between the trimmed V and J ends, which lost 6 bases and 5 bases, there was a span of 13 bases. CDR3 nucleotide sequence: TGTGCCAGCAGCTTGGGGGGGAGGACTGAAGCTTTCTTT. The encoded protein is CASSLGGRTEAFF.

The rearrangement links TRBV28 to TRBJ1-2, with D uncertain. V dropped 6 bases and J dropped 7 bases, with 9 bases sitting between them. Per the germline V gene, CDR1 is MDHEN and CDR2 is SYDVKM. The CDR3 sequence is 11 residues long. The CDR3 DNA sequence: TGTGCCAGCAGACCCAGCTCTGGCTACACCTTC. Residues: CASRPSSGYTF.

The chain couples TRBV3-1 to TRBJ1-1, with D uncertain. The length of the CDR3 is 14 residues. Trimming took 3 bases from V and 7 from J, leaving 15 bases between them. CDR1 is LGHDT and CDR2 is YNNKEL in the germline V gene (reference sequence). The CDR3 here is CASSQTDGYYEAFF. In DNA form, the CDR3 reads TGTGCCAGCAGCCAGACGGACGGATACTATGAAGCTTTCTTT.

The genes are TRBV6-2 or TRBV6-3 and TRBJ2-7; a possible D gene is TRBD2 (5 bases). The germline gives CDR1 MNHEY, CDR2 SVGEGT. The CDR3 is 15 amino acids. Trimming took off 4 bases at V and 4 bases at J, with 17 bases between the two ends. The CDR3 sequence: CASSFRLRLLYEQYF. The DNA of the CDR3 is TGTGCCAGCAGTTTTCGTCTCAGACTACTTTACGAGCAGTACTTC.

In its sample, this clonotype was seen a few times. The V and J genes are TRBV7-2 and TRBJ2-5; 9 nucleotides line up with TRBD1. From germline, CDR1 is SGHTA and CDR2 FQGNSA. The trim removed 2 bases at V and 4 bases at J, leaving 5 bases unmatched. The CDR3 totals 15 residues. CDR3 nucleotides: TGTGCCAGCAGCTTATTTTGGGACAGGGTAGAGACCCAGTACTTC. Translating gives CASSLFWDRVETQYF.

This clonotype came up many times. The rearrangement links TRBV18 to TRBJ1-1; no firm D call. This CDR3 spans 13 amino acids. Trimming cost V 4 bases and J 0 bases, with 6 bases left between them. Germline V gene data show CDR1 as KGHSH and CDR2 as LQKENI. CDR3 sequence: CASSLGMNTEAFF. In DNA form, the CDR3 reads TGTGCCAGCTCACTCGGAATGAACACTGAAGCTTTCTTT.

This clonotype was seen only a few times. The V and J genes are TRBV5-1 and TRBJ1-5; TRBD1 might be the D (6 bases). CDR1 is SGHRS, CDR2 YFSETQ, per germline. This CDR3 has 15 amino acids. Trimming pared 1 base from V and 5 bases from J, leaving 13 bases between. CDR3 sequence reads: CASSLTGMDHQPQHF. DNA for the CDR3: TGCGCCAGCAGCTTGACAGGGATGGACCATCAGCCCCAGCATTTT.

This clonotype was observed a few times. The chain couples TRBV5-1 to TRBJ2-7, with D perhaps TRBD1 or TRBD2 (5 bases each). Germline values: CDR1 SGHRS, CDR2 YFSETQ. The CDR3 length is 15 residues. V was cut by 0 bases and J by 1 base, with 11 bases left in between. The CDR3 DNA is TGCGCCAGCAGCTTGGGGGGGACGTCTTCCTACGAGCAGTACTTC. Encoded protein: CASSLGGTSSYEQYF. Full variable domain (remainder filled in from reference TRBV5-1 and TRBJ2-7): KAGVTQTPRYLIKTRGQQVTLSCSPISGHRSVSWYQQTPGQGLQFLFEYFSETQRNKGNFPGRFSGRQFSNSRSEMNVSTLELGDSALYLCASSLGGTSSYEQYFGPGTRLTVT.

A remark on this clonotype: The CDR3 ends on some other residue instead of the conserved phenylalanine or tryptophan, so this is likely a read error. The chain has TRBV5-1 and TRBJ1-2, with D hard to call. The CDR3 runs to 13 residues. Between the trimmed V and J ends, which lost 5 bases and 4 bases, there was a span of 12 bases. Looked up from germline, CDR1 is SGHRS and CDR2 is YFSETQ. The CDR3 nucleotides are TGCGCCAGCAGTTTAACCGCCACCTATGGCTACACCTTA. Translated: CASSLTATYGYTL.

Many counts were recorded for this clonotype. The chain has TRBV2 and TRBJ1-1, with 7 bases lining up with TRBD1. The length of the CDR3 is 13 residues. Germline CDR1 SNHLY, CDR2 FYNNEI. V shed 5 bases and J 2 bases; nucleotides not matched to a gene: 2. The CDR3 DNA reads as TGTGCCAGCAGTTGGGACAGAAACACTGAAGCTTTCTTT. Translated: CASSWDRNTEAFF. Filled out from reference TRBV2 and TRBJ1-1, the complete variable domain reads EPEVTQTPSHQVTQMGQEVILRCVPISNHLYFYWYRQILGQKVEFLVSFYNNEISEKSEIFDDQFSVERPDGSNFTLKIRSTKLEDSAMYFCASSWDRNTEAFFGQGTRLTVV.

CDR3 residues: CASSTEYYGYTF. The CDR3 DNA follows: TGTGCCAGTAGTACAGAATACTATGGCTACACCTTC. This chain joins TRBV19 and TRBJ1-2, with no clear D. The CDR3 length is 12 residues. The germline gives CDR1 LNHDA, CDR2 SQIVND (reference sequence). Trimming stripped 4 bases from V and 3 bases from J, with 6 bases between.

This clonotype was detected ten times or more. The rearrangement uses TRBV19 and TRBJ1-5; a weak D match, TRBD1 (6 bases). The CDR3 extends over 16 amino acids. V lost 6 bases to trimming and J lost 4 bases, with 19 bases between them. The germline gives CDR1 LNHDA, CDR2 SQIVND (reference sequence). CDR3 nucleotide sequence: TGTGCCAGTAGCAGAGGGGCAGGGGCACCTAATCAGCCCCAGCATTTT. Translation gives CASSRGAGAPNQPQHF.

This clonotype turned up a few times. CDR3 coding DNA: TGTGCCAGCAGCGCGGGGACAGATAGTTCACCCCTCCACTTT. Translated, it gives CASSAGTDSSPLHF. The chain couples TRBV7-9 to TRBJ1-6; 7 bases map to TRBD1. Per the germline V gene, CDR1 is SEHNR and CDR2 is FQNEAQ (reference sequence). V trimming: 5 bases; J trimming: 9 bases; junction bases outside the gene matches: 7. The CDR3 length is 14 residues.

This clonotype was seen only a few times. This CDR3 is CASSKGTTNTGELFF. CDR3 coding DNA: TGTGCCAGCAGCAAAGGGACTACGAACACCGGGGAGCTGTTTTTT. The genes are TRBV7-9 and TRBJ2-2, with TRBD2 matching 7 bases. V gave up 5 bases and J gave up 0 bases; unmatched junction bases: 3. Per the germline V gene, CDR1 is SEHNR and CDR2 is FQNEAQ (reference sequence). CDR3 size: 15 residues.

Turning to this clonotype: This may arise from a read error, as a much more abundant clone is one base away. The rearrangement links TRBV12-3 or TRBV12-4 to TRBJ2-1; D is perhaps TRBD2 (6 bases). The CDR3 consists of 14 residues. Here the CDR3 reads CAGSFAGPYNEQFF. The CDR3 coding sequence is TGTGCCGGCAGTTTTGCGGGGCCGTACAATGAGCAGTTCTTC.

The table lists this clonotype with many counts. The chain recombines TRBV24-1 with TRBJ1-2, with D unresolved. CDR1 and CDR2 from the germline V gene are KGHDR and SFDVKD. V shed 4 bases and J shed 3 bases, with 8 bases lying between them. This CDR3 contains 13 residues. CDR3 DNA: TGTGCCACCAGTGAAACAGCAGACTATGGCTACACCTTC. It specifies CATSETADYGYTF.